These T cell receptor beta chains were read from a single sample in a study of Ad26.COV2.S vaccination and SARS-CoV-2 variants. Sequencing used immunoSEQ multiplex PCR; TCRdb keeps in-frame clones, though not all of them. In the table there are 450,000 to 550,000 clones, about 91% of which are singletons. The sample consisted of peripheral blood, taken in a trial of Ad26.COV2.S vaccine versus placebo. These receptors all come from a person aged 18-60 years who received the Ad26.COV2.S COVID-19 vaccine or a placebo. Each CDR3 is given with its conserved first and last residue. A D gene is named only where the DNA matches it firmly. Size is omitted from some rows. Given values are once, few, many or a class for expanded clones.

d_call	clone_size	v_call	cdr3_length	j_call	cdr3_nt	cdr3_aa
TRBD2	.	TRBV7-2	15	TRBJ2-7	TGTGCCAGCAGCTTGGGGACTAGCGGGGGAGTCGGGCAGTACTTC	CASSLGTSGGVGQYF
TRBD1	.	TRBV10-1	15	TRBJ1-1	TGCGCCAGCAGTAGAGGACAGGGTCAAAACACTGAAGCTTTCTTT	CASSRGQGQNTEAFF
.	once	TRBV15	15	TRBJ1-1	TGTGCCACCAGCAGAGGCGCGGGCATGAACACTGAAGCTTTCTTT	CATSRGAGMNTEAFF
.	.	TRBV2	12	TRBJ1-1	TGTGCCAGCAGTGTTATATTCACTGAAGCTTTCTTT	CASSVIFTEAFF
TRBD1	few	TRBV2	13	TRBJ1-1	TGTGCCAGCAGAGACAGGGTATACACTGAAGCTTTCTTT	CASRDRVYTEAFF
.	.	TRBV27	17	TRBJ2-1	TGTGCCAGCTCCTCAGGGAGGGGGAGGGCTTTCTACAATGAGCAGTTCTTC	CASSSGRGRAFYNEQFF
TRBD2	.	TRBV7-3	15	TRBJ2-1	TGTGCCAGCAGCTTTGACAGCGGGAGCTACAATGAGCAGTTCTTC	CASSFDSGSYNEQFF
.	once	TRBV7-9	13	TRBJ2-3	TGTGCCAGCGGAGAGTATTTTAGCGATACGCAGTATTTT	CASGEYFSDTQYF
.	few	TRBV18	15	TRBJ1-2	TGTGCCAGCTCAGGCACGGGCGGTCGGAGCTATGGCTACACCTTC	CASSGTGGRSYGYTF
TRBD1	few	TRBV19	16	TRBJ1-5	TGTGCCAGTAGACCACAGAAAGGGGGCCCTTTTCAGCCCCAGCATTTT	CASRPQKGGPFQPQHF
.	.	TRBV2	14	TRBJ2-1	TGTGCCAGCAGTGAACTTACTACCTACAATGAGCAGTTCTTC	CASSELTTYNEQFF
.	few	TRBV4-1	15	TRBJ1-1	TGCGCCAGCAGCCAAGACCGGGACACTAGAACTGAAGCTTTCTTT	CASSQDRDTRTEAFF
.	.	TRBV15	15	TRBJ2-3	TGTGCCACCAGCGTATCTAGCGTAAGCACAGATACGCAGTATTTT	CATSVSSVSTDTQYF
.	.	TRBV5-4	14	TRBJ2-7	TGTGCCAGCAGCTATAGGGAAGGACAAGGCGAGCAGTACTTC	CASSYREGQGEQYF
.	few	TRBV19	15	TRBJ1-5	TGTGCCAGTACCCGGGACCCTACGCCCAGTCAGCCCCAGCATTTT	CASTRDPTPSQPQHF
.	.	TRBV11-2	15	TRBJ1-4	TGTGCCAGCACCCCCAACGGGCCCACTAATGAAAAACTGTTTTTT	CASTPNGPTNEKLFF
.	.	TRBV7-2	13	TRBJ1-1	TGTGCCAGCAGCCCAAGCGGGGTGTCTGAAGCTTTCTTT	CASSPSGVSEAFF
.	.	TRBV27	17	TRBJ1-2	TGTGCCAGCAGTTTATTTCCCAGGTCGGACAGACACTATGGCTACACCTTC	CASSLFPRSDRHYGYTF
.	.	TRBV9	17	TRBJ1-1	TGTGCCAGCAGCATCCGCCCTTCCTGGGGAGGGGTCCCTGAAGCTTTCTTT	CASSIRPSWGGVPEAFF
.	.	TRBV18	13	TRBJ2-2	TGTGCCAGCTCACCCCTGAACACCGGGGAGCTGTTTTTT	CASSPLNTGELFF
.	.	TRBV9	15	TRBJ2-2	TGTGCCAGCAGCGTACCAGGGAAAGACACCGGGGAGCTGTTTTTT	CASSVPGKDTGELFF
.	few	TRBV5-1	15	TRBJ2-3	TGCGCCAGCAGCTTGGAGGTCAACCCCACAGATACGCAGTATTTT	CASSLEVNPTDTQYF
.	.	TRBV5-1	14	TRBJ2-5	TGCGCCAGCAGTTTCGGACAACTCCAAGAGACCCAGTACTTC	CASSFGQLQETQYF
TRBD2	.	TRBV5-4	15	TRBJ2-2	TGTGCCAGCAGCTTGGCTAGCGGGGGCACCGGGGAGCTGTTTTTT	CASSLASGGTGELFF
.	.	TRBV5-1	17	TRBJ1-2	TGCGCCAGCAGCTTGCGACTCTCTACAGCTTCCAACTATGGCTACACCTTC	CASSLRLSTASNYGYTF
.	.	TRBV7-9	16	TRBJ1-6	TGTGCCAGCAGCCCATTTGCCAGTCCGTTGGATTCACCCCTCCACTTT	CASSPFASPLDSPLHF
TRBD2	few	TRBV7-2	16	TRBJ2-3	TGTGCCAGCAGCTCCGCGGGGGGGCCGGGAACAGATACGCAGTATTTT	CASSSAGGPGTDTQYF
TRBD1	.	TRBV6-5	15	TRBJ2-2	TGTGCCACAGGGGGAATTTTGACGGCGACCGGGGAGCTGTTTTTT	CATGGILTATGELFF
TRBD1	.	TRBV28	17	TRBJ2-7	TGTGCCAGCAGGATAACCTACTTAGGGACAGGGGTACACGAGCAGTACTTC	CASRITYLGTGVHEQYF
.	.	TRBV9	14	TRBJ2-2	TGTGCCAGCAGCGTAGCTGGGGGCACCGGGGAGCTGTTTTTT	CASSVAGGTGELFF
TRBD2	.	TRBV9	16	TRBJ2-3	TGTGCCAGCAGCTTCCTGACTAGCGGGAGGGCAGATACGCAGTATTTT	CASSFLTSGRADTQYF
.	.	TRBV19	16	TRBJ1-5	TGTGCCAGTAGTACCCCCCCCAGCAGGGGTGATCAGCCCCAGCATTTT	CASSTPPSRGDQPQHF
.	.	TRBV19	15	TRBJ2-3	TGTGCCAGTAGTCGTTTGGCGGGAAACACAGATACGCAGTATTTT	CASSRLAGNTDTQYF
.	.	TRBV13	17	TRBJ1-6	TGTGCCAGCAGCTTAGGCCCGGGGCACATATATAATTCACCCCTCCACTTT	CASSLGPGHIYNSPLHF
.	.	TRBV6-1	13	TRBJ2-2	TGTGCCAGCAGTGAAGTCCGGTCCGGGGAGCTGTTTTTT	CASSEVRSGELFF
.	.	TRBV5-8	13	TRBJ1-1	TGTGCCAGCTCGGAGGTCATGAACACTGAAGCTTTCTTT	CASSEVMNTEAFF
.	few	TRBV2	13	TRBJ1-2	TGTGCCAGCAGTGAACAAGGGAAGGGAGGCTACACCTTC	CASSEQGKGGYTF
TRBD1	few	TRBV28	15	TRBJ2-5	TGTGCCAGCAGTTTACCCGGACAGGGTGGCGAGACCCAGTACTTC	CASSLPGQGGETQYF
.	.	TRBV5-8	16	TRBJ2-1	TGTGCCAGCACCAAGTGGAGGGCGCTTTTAGCCCTTGGGCAGTTCTTC	CASTKWRALLALGQFF
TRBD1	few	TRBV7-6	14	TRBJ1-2	TGTGCCAGCAGCTTACAGGGGGCTAACTATGGCTACACCTTC	CASSLQGANYGYTF
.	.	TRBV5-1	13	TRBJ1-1	TGCGCCAGCAACCAGGGTGTGAACACTGAAGCTTTCTTT	CASNQGVNTEAFF
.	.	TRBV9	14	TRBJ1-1	TGTGCCAGCAGCGTCCAACCGACACTCACTGAAGCTTTCTTT	CASSVQPTLTEAFF
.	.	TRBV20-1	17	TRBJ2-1	TGCAGTGCTAGTAGATCCGAGCTGGCGTACTCCTACAATGAGCAGTTCTTC	CSASRSELAYSYNEQFF
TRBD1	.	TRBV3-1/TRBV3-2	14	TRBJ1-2	TGTGCCAGCAGCCCGTTGACAGGGACCTATGGCTACACCTTC	CASSPLTGTYGYTF
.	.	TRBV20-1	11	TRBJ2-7	TGCAGTGCTGGAGGAGACTACGAGCAGTACTTC	CSAGGDYEQYF
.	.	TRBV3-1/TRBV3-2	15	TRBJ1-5	TGTGCCAGCAGCCAAGGGGAGGGCGTACATCAGCCCCAGCATTTT	CASSQGEGVHQPQHF
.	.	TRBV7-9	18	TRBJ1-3	TGTGCCAGCAGCTTTTCTAGAGGCGAAGTGCCCTCTGGAAACACCATATATTTT	CASSFSRGEVPSGNTIYF
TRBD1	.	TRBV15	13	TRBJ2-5	TGTGCCAGCGGACAGGGGGTAACAGAGACCCAGTACTTC	CASGQGVTETQYF
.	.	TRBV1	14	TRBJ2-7	TGCACCAGCAGCTCCGGACAGGGAGCTTACGAGCAGTACTTC	CTSSSGQGAYEQYF
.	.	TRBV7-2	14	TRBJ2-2	TGTGCCAGCGACCGAGGGCGGGGCACCGGGGAGCTGTTTTTT	CASDRGRGTGELFF
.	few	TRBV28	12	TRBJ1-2	TGTGCCAGCAGTTTAAGGACACCGGGGTCCACCTTC	CASSLRTPGSTF
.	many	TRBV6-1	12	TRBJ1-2	TGTGCCAGCAGTGAAAATCGGTATGGCTACACCTTC	CASSENRYGYTF